The clone carrying this T cell receptor (beta chain) occurred once. The antigen is not known. The CDR3 loop spans 16 amino acids. The V gene lost 5 bases and the J gene lost 1 base, with 17 bases spanning the gap. The germline V gene has CDR1 SGHAT and CDR2 FQNNGV. Template material for TCR beta VDJ and CDR3 profiling consisted of genomic DNA. Via MiXCR, TCRdb re-called the reads, giving one row per CDR3 protein. The table records approximately 380,000 distinct CDR3 sequences, just under 70% of them present only once. The record originates from a study of CD8+CD57+ T cells in acquired aplastic anemia. On the study more broadly: DNA per sorted CD4+ or CD8+ sample ranged about 0.2 to 30 ug, averaging around 3 ug. Average CD4+ read depth in healthy donors was about 10.8 million reads.

Study-level points and caveats: Patients and controls were not found to differ significantly in CD8+ Simpson's diversity. Patients shared around 30 CD8+ CDR3 sequences with controls.

The sequencing sample was made of sorted CD4+, CD8+, or CD8+CD57+ T cells (not recorded which) from PBMCs. The clonotype comes from a human donor in good health, serving as a control. The chain joins TRBV11-2 to TRBJ1-1; D is undetermined. The CDR3 DNA reads as TGTGCCAGCAGCCTCCAAGCCACCCCAGGGAACACTGAAGCTTTCTTT. Amino acid sequence: CASSLQATPGNTEAFF.